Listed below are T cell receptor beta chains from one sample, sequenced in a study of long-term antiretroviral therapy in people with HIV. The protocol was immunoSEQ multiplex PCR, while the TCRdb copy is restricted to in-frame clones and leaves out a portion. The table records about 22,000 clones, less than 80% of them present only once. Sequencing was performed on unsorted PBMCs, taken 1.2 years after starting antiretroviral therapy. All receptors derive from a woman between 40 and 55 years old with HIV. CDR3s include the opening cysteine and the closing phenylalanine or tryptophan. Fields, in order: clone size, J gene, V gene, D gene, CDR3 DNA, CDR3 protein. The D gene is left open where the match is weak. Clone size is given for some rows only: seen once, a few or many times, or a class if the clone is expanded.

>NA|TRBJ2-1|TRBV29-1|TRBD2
TGCAGCGTTGGCTCAGCGGGAGCGTGGAATGAGCAGTTCTTC
CSVGSAGAWNEQFF
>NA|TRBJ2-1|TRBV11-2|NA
TGTGCCAGCAGCTTAGAACAGGGTCTGGCCAATGAGCAGTTCTTC
CASSLEQGLANEQFF
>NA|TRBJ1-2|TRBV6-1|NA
TGTGCCAGCGGCCAAGAGAGGATACGCAACTATGGCTACACCTTC
CASGQERIRNYGYTF
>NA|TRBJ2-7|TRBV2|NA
TGTGCCAGCAGTGTAGAGGGGATGGCTTCCTACGAGCAGTACTTC
CASSVEGMASYEQYF
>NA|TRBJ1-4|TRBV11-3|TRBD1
TGTGCCAGCAGCTTATGGGACAGGGGTACTTCAACTAATGAAAAACTGTTTTTT
CASSLWDRGTSTNEKLFF
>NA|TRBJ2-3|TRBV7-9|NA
TGTGCCAGCAGCTTAGCTGATTTCACAGATACGCAGTATTTT
CASSLADFTDTQYF
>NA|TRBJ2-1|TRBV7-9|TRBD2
TGTGCCAGCAGCTCCGGACTAGCGGGGCCATACAATGAGCAGTTCTTC
CASSSGLAGPYNEQFF
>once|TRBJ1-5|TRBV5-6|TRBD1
TGTGCCAGCAGCGAGAGAGACAGGGGAGCCAATCAGCCCCAGCATTTT
CASSERDRGANQPQHF
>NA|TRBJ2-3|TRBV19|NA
TGTGCCAGTAAGGTCGGGGATGGGGCGTCGACAGATACGCAGTATTTT
CASKVGDGASTDTQYF
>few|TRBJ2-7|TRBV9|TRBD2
TGTGCCAGCAGCCCCCGGACTAGCGGGAACAACGAGCAGTACTTC
CASSPRTSGNNEQYF
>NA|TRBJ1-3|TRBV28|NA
TGTGCCAGCAGTTTTAAGGGCATCTCTGGAAACACCATATATTTT
CASSFKGISGNTIYF
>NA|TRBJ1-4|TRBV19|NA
TGTGCCATCGGGACAAAAACTAATGAAAAACTGTTTTTT
CAIGTKTNEKLFF
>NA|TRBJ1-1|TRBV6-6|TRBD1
TGTGCCAGCAGTCTGGGACAGCAGAACACTGAAGCTTTCTTT
CASSLGQQNTEAFF
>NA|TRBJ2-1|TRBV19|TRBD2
TGTGCCAGTAGTTGGGAGGGCCGCTCCTACAATGAGCAGTTCTTC
CASSWEGRSYNEQFF
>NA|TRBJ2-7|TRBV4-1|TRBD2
TGCGCCAGCAGCCAAGCGGCTAGCGGGAGATCCTACGAGCAGTACTTC
CASSQAASGRSYEQYF
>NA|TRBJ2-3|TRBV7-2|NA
TGTGCCAGCAGCCGGGACTGGAGCACAGATACGCAGTATTTT
CASSRDWSTDTQYF
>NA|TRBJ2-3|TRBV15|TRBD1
TGTGCCACCAGCAGCCGACAGGGGTGGGATACGCAGTATTTT
CATSSRQGWDTQYF
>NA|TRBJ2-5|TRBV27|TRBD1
TGTGCCAGCAGACGCCGGCCTTCGGACAGGGGGCGGGAGACCCAGTACTTC
CASRRRPSDRGRETQYF
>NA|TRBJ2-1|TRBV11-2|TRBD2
TGTGCCAGCAGTCTAGGTGGGGCTAGCGGGAGGACTACCTACAATGAGCAGTTCTTC
CASSLGGASGRTTYNEQFF
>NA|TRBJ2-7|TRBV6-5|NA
TGTGCCAGCAGCCTCAGGGGTCACGAGCAGTACTTC
CASSLRGHEQYF
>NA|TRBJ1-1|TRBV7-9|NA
TGTGCCAGCAGCTCCGGGGGAGTAGAAGCTTTCTTT
CASSSGGVEAFF
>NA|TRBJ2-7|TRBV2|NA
TGTGCCAGCAGTGGCAGGGGCGAGCAGTACTTC
CASSGRGEQYF
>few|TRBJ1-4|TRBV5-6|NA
TGTGCCAGCAGCTCCTTGGTCGGGGCAACTAATGAAAAACTGTTTTTT
CASSSLVGATNEKLFF
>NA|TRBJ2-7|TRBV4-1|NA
TGCGCCAGCAGCCAAGACCCTGGGACCTTCTACGAGCAGTACTTC
CASSQDPGTFYEQYF
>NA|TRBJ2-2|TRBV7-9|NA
TGTGCCAGCAGCTTAGGAGGTAGCACCGGGGAGCTGTTTTTT
CASSLGGSTGELFF
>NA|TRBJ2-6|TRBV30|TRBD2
TGTGCCTGGAGCCCTCTGAGCGGGAGGGCCTCTGGGGCCAACGTCCTGACTTTC
CAWSPLSGRASGANVLTF
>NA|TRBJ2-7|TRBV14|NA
TGTGCCAGCAGCCAAGATTGGGGGTACGAGCAGTACTTC
CASSQDWGYEQYF
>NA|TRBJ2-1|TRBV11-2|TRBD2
TGTGCCAGCTTTCCAGCGGGGGGCCCTGACAATGAGCAGTTCTTC
CASFPAGGPDNEQFF
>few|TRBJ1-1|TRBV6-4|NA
TGTGCCAGCAGATCGACAGTCCTGAACACTGAAGCTTTCTTT
CASRSTVLNTEAFF
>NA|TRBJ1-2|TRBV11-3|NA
TGTGCCAGCAGCTTAGAGTGGGGGGATGGCTACACCTTC
CASSLEWGDGYTF
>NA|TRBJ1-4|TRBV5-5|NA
TGTGCCAGCAGCTTGGACAAGGCGAATGAAAAACTGTTTTTT
CASSLDKANEKLFF
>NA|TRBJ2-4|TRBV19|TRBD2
TGTGCCCCACAAGCCGGGGGGGCAGCCAAAAACATTCAGTACTTC
CAPQAGGAAKNIQYF
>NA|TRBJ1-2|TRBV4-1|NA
TGCGCCAGCAGCCAAGGATGGACATCCTATGGCTACACCTTC
CASSQGWTSYGYTF
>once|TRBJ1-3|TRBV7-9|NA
TGTGCCAGCAGCTTAGTAGGGGGGGCTGGAAACACCATATATTTT
CASSLVGGAGNTIYF
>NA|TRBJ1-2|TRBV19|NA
TGTGCCAGTACCCCACGGGGAGGAGGCTACACCTTC
CASTPRGGGYTF
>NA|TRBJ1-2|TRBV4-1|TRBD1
TGCGCCAGCAGCCAAGTCCGGACAGGGGGTTCCTATGGCTACACCTTC
CASSQVRTGGSYGYTF